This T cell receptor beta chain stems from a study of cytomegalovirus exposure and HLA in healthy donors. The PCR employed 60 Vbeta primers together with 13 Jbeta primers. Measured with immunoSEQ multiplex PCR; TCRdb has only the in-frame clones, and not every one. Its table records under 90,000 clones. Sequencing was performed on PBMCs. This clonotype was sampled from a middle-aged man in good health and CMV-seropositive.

Here the CDR3 DNA reads TGTGCCAGTAGTATAACCAGCGGGAGTGTGAATGAGCAGTTCTTC. Residues: CASSITSGSVNEQFF. This sequence joins TRBV19 and TRBJ2-1; TRBD2 agrees at 8 bases. The germline V gene encodes CDR1 LNHDA and CDR2 SQIVND (reference sequence). Unmatched junction bases numbered 7, after V lost 2 bases and J lost 7 bases. The CDR3 spans 15 residues.